The rows below give T cell receptor beta chains drawn from one sample of a study of blood T cell repertoires in COVID-19. Generated by immunoSEQ multiplex PCR, the TCRdb table keeps only in-frame clones and is missing some. Found here are some 290,000 clones, roughly 88% of them singletons; the top ten hold less than 3%. What was sequenced was peripheral blood. The receptors shown here come from a woman aged 30 to 39 with COVID-19, enrolled during active disease. Each CDR3 is given with its conserved first and last residue. The order of the fields is J gene, D gene, V gene, clone size, CDR3 DNA, CDR3 protein. D genes are given only for firm matches. The listing skips clone size in some rows; elsewhere it reads once, few, many or a size class.

j_gene: TRBJ2-1; d_gene: TRBD2; v_gene: TRBV5-4; abundance: .; CDR3nt: TGTGCCAGCAGCCTCCAGACTAGCGGAGGGTGGAAGCAGTTCTTC; CDR3aa: CASSLQTSGGWKQFF
j_gene: TRBJ1-2; d_gene: TRBD1; v_gene: TRBV27; abundance: .; CDR3nt: TGTGCCAGCAGCAACAGGGGTAACGGCTACACCTTC; CDR3aa: CASSNRGNGYTF
j_gene: TRBJ2-3; d_gene: .; v_gene: TRBV10-2; abundance: .; CDR3nt: TGCGCCAGCAGCGATCCTCCAGCAGATACGCAGTATTTT; CDR3aa: CASSDPPADTQYF
j_gene: TRBJ2-3; d_gene: .; v_gene: TRBV4-1; abundance: .; CDR3nt: TGCGCCAGCAGCCCTATCGGGACACAAGACACAGATACGCAGTATTTT; CDR3aa: CASSPIGTQDTDTQYF
j_gene: TRBJ2-5; d_gene: TRBD1; v_gene: TRBV6-1; abundance: .; CDR3nt: TGTGCCAGCAGTGATAGACAGGGAGCCCGACGGCGGGAGACCCAGTACTTC; CDR3aa: CASSDRQGARRRETQYF
j_gene: TRBJ2-2; d_gene: .; v_gene: TRBV7-8; abundance: .; CDR3nt: TGTGCCAGCAGCCACCCTCCTGGGGGCCGTAACACCGGGGAGCTGTTTTTT; CDR3aa: CASSHPPGGRNTGELFF
j_gene: TRBJ2-7; d_gene: .; v_gene: TRBV7-8; abundance: .; CDR3nt: TGTGCCAGCAGCTTAGTTGGCAGGAACTACGAGCAGTACTTC; CDR3aa: CASSLVGRNYEQYF
j_gene: TRBJ2-5; d_gene: .; v_gene: TRBV29-1; abundance: .; CDR3nt: TGCAGCTGTACCCGGACAGAAGAGACCCAGTACTTC; CDR3aa: CSCTRTEETQYF
j_gene: TRBJ2-2; d_gene: .; v_gene: TRBV19; abundance: .; CDR3nt: TGTGCCAGTAGTAATTTACAGGGAGCGAACACCGGGGAGCTGTTTTTT; CDR3aa: CASSNLQGANTGELFF
j_gene: TRBJ2-1; d_gene: .; v_gene: TRBV27; abundance: .; CDR3nt: TGTGCCAGCAGTTCTGGTCAGTTCAATGAGCAGTTCTTC; CDR3aa: CASSSGQFNEQFF
j_gene: TRBJ2-3; d_gene: TRBD1; v_gene: TRBV29-1; abundance: .; CDR3nt: TGCAGCGTTGAAGGTTGGGACAGGGGCACAGATACGCAGTATTTT; CDR3aa: CSVEGWDRGTDTQYF
j_gene: TRBJ2-7; d_gene: .; v_gene: TRBV13; abundance: once; CDR3nt: TGTGCCAGCAGCTTGGACTTTAACTCCTACGAGCAGTACTTC; CDR3aa: CASSLDFNSYEQYF
j_gene: TRBJ2-7; d_gene: .; v_gene: TRBV5-6; abundance: .; CDR3nt: TGTGCCAGCAGCTCCTGGGGGACTGACACTCTGTACGAGCAGTACTTC; CDR3aa: CASSSWGTDTLYEQYF
j_gene: TRBJ1-1; d_gene: .; v_gene: TRBV6-5; abundance: .; CDR3nt: TGTGCCAGCAGTTACCAGGGGAACACTGAAGCTTTCTTT; CDR3aa: CASSYQGNTEAFF
j_gene: TRBJ1-2; d_gene: TRBD1; v_gene: TRBV15; abundance: .; CDR3nt: TGTGCCACCAGCAGAGGCGGGACAGCAGCGAACTATGGCTACACCTTC; CDR3aa: CATSRGGTAANYGYTF
j_gene: TRBJ2-1; d_gene: TRBD1; v_gene: TRBV30; abundance: once; CDR3nt: TGTGCCTGGACCCTGGACAGGGGAATCAATGAGCAGTTCTTC; CDR3aa: CAWTLDRGINEQFF
j_gene: TRBJ2-1; d_gene: TRBD2; v_gene: TRBV6-5; abundance: .; CDR3nt: TGTGCCAGCAGGGGACTAGCGGGAGACAATGAGCAGTTCTTC; CDR3aa: CASRGLAGDNEQFF
j_gene: TRBJ2-7; d_gene: TRBD2; v_gene: TRBV29-1; abundance: .; CDR3nt: TGCAGCGTAGGAAGCGGGACCGCCTACGAGCAGTACTTC; CDR3aa: CSVGSGTAYEQYF
j_gene: TRBJ2-1; d_gene: TRBD2; v_gene: TRBV7-2; abundance: .; CDR3nt: TGTGCCAGCAGCCCCATGGGACTAGCGGGAGGGAGGGAGCAGTTCTTC; CDR3aa: CASSPMGLAGGREQFF
j_gene: TRBJ1-1; d_gene: .; v_gene: TRBV27; abundance: .; CDR3nt: TGTGCCAGCAGTTTATCGCGGCGGGATTTCCTGTTCTCCGCTGAAGCTTTCTTT; CDR3aa: CASSLSRRDFLFSAEAFF
j_gene: TRBJ2-3; d_gene: .; v_gene: TRBV5-1; abundance: .; CDR3nt: TGCGCCAGCAGCTTGGCGGGGAGCGGACAGACGCAGTATTTT; CDR3aa: CASSLAGSGQTQYF
j_gene: TRBJ1-6; d_gene: .; v_gene: TRBV28; abundance: .; CDR3nt: TGTGCCAGCAGTCCACAAACGTCCCAGGGCGCTGGATCACCCCTCCACTTT; CDR3aa: CASSPQTSQGAGSPLHF
j_gene: TRBJ2-1; d_gene: TRBD2; v_gene: TRBV30; abundance: .; CDR3nt: TGTGCCTGGGACCCTAGCGGGGGTAAAACGTTCTTC; CDR3aa: CAWDPSGGKTFF
j_gene: TRBJ2-2; d_gene: .; v_gene: TRBV27; abundance: .; CDR3nt: TGTGCCAGCAGTTTAGGATGGGGGCAGGGTATCGCCGGGGAGCTGTTTTTT; CDR3aa: CASSLGWGQGIAGELFF
j_gene: TRBJ1-6; d_gene: TRBD1; v_gene: TRBV7-9; abundance: .; CDR3nt: TGTGCCAGCAGCTTAGCGACAGGGGGCTCACCCCTCCACTTT; CDR3aa: CASSLATGGSPLHF
j_gene: TRBJ2-7; d_gene: TRBD1; v_gene: TRBV18; abundance: .; CDR3nt: TGTGCCAGCTCACCAAGGGGACAGTCCTACGAGCAGTACTTC; CDR3aa: CASSPRGQSYEQYF
j_gene: TRBJ1-6; d_gene: .; v_gene: TRBV2; abundance: .; CDR3nt: TGTGCCAGCCGGCGTGAGGGAGGGAATTCACCCCTCCACTTT; CDR3aa: CASRREGGNSPLHF
j_gene: TRBJ2-1; d_gene: .; v_gene: TRBV23-1; abundance: .; CDR3nt: TGCGCCAGAGACAGTTGTCCCTACAATGAGCAGTTCTTC; CDR3aa: CARDSCPYNEQFF
j_gene: TRBJ1-2; d_gene: .; v_gene: TRBV27; abundance: .; CDR3nt: TGTGCCAGCAGTTTATCACTCTCTAACTATGGCTACACCTTC; CDR3aa: CASSLSLSNYGYTF
j_gene: TRBJ1-5; d_gene: TRBD1; v_gene: TRBV7-2; abundance: .; CDR3nt: TGTGCCAGCAGCCGCAGGGGGAATCAGCCCCAGCATTTT; CDR3aa: CASSRRGNQPQHF
j_gene: TRBJ2-6; d_gene: .; v_gene: TRBV5-1; abundance: .; CDR3nt: TGCGCCAGCAGCTTGGGAGCCTCTGGGGCCAACGTCCTGACTTTC; CDR3aa: CASSLGASGANVLTF
j_gene: TRBJ1-4; d_gene: .; v_gene: TRBV27; abundance: .; CDR3nt: TGTGCCAGCAGCCCCCTGGGGCAGTTCCATGAAAAACTGTTTTTT; CDR3aa: CASSPLGQFHEKLFF